What follows are 5 T cell receptor beta chains derived from one specimen sequenced in a study of early T cells in non-severe SARS-CoV-2 infection. TCRdb passed the 5' RACE reads through MiXCR, listing each CDR3 protein once. The top ten clones hold around 12% of a sample with some 76,000 distinct CDR3 sequences, around 15% of them seen once. The sequenced sample was whole blood. The receptors were sampled from an adult who was a healthcare worker with PCR-confirmed SARS-CoV-2 infection or an uninfected control (not recorded which).

Many counts were recorded for this clonotype. V usage is TRBV12-3 or TRBV12-4 and J usage is TRBJ2-2; maybe TRBD2 (5 bases). The CDR3 is 12 amino acids. Trimming removed 4 bases from V and 5 bases from J, with 5 bases in between. The CDR3 DNA reads TGTGCCAGCAGTTCGGGGACCGGGGAGCTGTTTTTT. Its protein product is CASSSGTGELFF.

This clonotype was seen a few times. The chain joins TRBV2 to TRBJ2-3; a weak D match, TRBD2 (6 bases). The CDR3 totals 15 residues. CDR1 and CDR2 from the germline V gene are SNHLY and FYNNEI. V was trimmed by 6 bases and J by 0 bases, leaving 13 bases between them. CDR3 loop: CASRMRLDSTDTQYF. CDR3 sequence (DNA): TGTGCCAGCAGGATGAGACTAGACAGCACAGATACGCAGTATTTT.

This clonotype was counted a few times. The chain joins TRBV20-1 to TRBJ1-6; tentatively, D is TRBD1 (6 bases). Germline assignment: CDR1 DFQATT and CDR2 SNEGSKA (reference sequence). Between the trimmed V and J ends, which lost 0 bases and 2 bases, there was a span of 11 bases. The CDR3 has 16 amino acids. The CDR3 is CSARDLRGPYNSPLHF. CDR3 DNA sequence: TGCAGTGCTAGAGATCTCCGGGGGCCCTATAATTCACCCCTCCACTTT.

The rearrangement uses TRBV15 and TRBJ2-7; 9 nucleotides agree with TRBD1. The CDR3 has 17 amino acids. With V trimmed by 3 bases and J by 2 bases, 11 bases remained unmatched. Germline CDR1 and CDR2: LNHNV and YYDKDF (reference sequence). Here the CDR3 DNA reads TGTGCCACCAGCAGGGACCGGGGGACAGGGCTCGCCTACGAGCAGTACTTC. Its translation: CATSRDRGTGLAYEQYF.

In regard to this clonotype: A junction end diverges from the germline sequence, so it may reflect a read error. J is TRBJ2-2 and V is TRBV7-7; the D gene is possibly TRBD1 (6 bases). The CDR3 totals 15 residues. CDR1 and CDR2 from the germline V gene are SSHAT and FNYEAQ (reference sequence). For the CDR3, the DNA is TGTGCTAGCAGCTTATCAGGGGCTGAGGCCGGGGAGCTGTTTTTT. This sequence encodes CASSLSGAEAGELFF.